Below, 22 T cell receptor beta chains from the same sample are listed, as sequenced in a study of CD8+ T cells in alopecia areata. Reverse transcribed after extraction, RNA yielded cDNA as the sequencing template. Clones were sequenced by immunoSEQ multiplex PCR, and TCRdb holds only the in-frame ones, with some missing. This sample yields about 180,000 clones, of which roughly 63% are seen a single time; around 15% belongs to the top ten. As to treatment: oral pan-JAK inhibitor, 5-10 mg twice daily. The sequencing used CD4+ T cells sorted from blood, collected between weeks 55 and 65, from a patient treated with tofacitinib. These receptors were obtained from a human donor with alopecia areata.

This chain uses TRBV5-1 with TRBJ2-5; TRBD2 matches at 8 bases. CDR1 SGHRS and CDR2 YFSETQ come from the germline V gene. The CDR3 has 15 residues. V shed 5 bases and J 4 bases; nucleotides not matched to a gene: 10. The CDR3 nucleotides are TGCGCCAGCAGGGCCAGCGGGGGCCCGACAGAGACCCAGTACTTC. The encoded protein is CASRASGGPTETQYF.

V usage is TRBV5-1 and J usage is TRBJ2-7, with D perhaps TRBD2 (6 bases). V gave up 4 bases and J gave up 5 bases, with 7 bases separating them. The V gene's germline CDR1 is SGHRS and CDR2 YFSETQ. The CDR3 contains 11 residues. The CDR3 DNA is TGCGCCAGCAGCATAGCGGACGAGCAGTACTTC. It codes for CASSIADEQYF.

The genes are TRBV29-1 and TRBJ2-5; 8 positions agree with TRBD1. Germline loops: CDR1 SQVTM, CDR2 ANQGSEA. V was clipped by 6 bases and J by 2 bases; unmatched bases: 8. This CDR3 has 14 residues. CDR3 protein: CSVGTGGRQETQYF. Written as DNA, the CDR3 is TGCAGCGTGGGGACAGGCGGAAGGCAAGAGACCCAGTACTTC. The full variable domain, completed using reference TRBV29-1 and TRBJ2-5, is SAVISQKPSRDICQRGTSLTIQCQVDSQVTMMFWYRQQPGQSLTLIATANQGSEATYESGFVIDKFPISRPNLTFSTLTVSNMSPEDSSIYLCSVGTGGRQETQYFGPGTRLLVL.

A few counts support this clone. This chain links TRBV29-1 with TRBJ1-1; the D is unclear. Trimming took 1 base from V and 5 from J, leaving 11 bases between them. This CDR3 contains 13 residues. The V gene's germline CDR1 is SQVTM and CDR2 ANQGSEA. The CDR3 sequence: CSVEGRFQTEAFF. Written as DNA, the CDR3 is TGCAGCGTTGAAGGGAGGTTTCAGACTGAAGCTTTCTTT.

The rearrangement uses TRBV29-1 and TRBJ1-2, with 9 nucleotides matching TRBD1. Germline assignment: CDR1 SQVTM and CDR2 ANQGSEA. The ends lost 2 bases at V and 6 bases at J; junction bases unmatched: 7. The CDR3 contains 14 residues. The CDR3 DNA is TGCAGCGTTGAAAATCCGAGGACAGGGGATGGCTACACCTTC. Translation: CSVENPRTGDGYTF.

This clone has only a few counts. CDR3 sequence: CASSRRQVAYGYTF. In DNA form, the CDR3 reads TGTGCCAGCAGCCGACGACAGGTCGCGTATGGCTACACCTTC. V is TRBV6-5 and J is TRBJ1-2; perhaps TRBD1 as D (6 bases). CDR1 is MNHEY, CDR2 SVGAGI, per germline. Trimming shortened V by 6 bases and J by 5 bases, and 16 bases separated the two germline ends. This CDR3 has 14 residues.

The rearrangement uses TRBV30 and TRBJ1-1; 9 positions match TRBD1. The V segment lost 4 bases and the J segment 11 bases; nucleotides outside the gene matches: 11. From germline, CDR1 is GTSNPN and CDR2 SVGIG (reference sequence). This CDR3 contains 13 residues. CDR3 sequence (DNA): TGTGCCTGGACTAGGACAGGGGTCATGGAGGCTTTCTTT. Translated: CAWTRTGVMEAFF.

The rearrangement links TRBV4-2 to TRBJ2-2; unclear D gene. Trimming cost V 0 bases and J 3 bases, with 5 bases left between them. The CDR3 contains 14 residues. Germline-derived CDR1 and CDR2 are LGHNA and YNFKEQ. Here the CDR3 DNA reads TGTGCCAGCAGCCAAGATCGGCACACCGGGGAGCTGTTTTTT. Its protein product is CASSQDRHTGELFF.

The chain couples TRBV9 to TRBJ2-5; D remains unclear. From germline, CDR1 is SGDLS and CDR2 YYNGEE. This CDR3 is 13 amino acids long. V lost 0 bases, J lost 3 bases, and 6 bases lay in between. The CDR3 nucleotides read TGTGCCAGCAGCGTAGCGACGGAAGAGACCCAGTACTTC. Translation: CASSVATEETQYF.

The rearrangement links TRBV19 to TRBJ1-2, with TRBD1 matching over 8 bases. The ends lost 6 bases at V and 8 bases at J; junction bases unmatched: 8. Germline V CDR1 and CDR2: LNHDA, SQIVND (reference sequence). The CDR3 covers 13 residues. The DNA of the CDR3 is TGTGCCAGTAGCCTGGACAGGGCATGGGGCTACACCTTC. Protein sequence: CASSLDRAWGYTF. Full variable domain (missing parts from reference TRBV19 and TRBJ1-2): DGGITQSPKYLFRKEGQNVTLSCEQNLNHDAMYWYRQDPGQGLRLIYYSQIVNDFQKGDIAEGYSVSREKKESFPLTVTSAQKNPTAFYLCASSLDRAWGYTFGSGTRLTVV.

The genes are TRBV2 and TRBJ1-2; D gene uncertain. The CDR3 is 13 amino acids. Germline V gives CDR1 SNHLY, CDR2 FYNNEI. V lost 5 bases and J lost 5, with 12 bases in between. The CDR3 sequence: CASSTTQDYGYTF. The DNA for the CDR3 is TGTGCCAGCAGTACCACCCAGGATTATGGCTACACCTTC.

The chain recombines TRBV18 with TRBJ1-6; 7 nucleotides agree with TRBD1. CDR1 is KGHSH, CDR2 LQKENI, per germline. The CDR3 has 15 amino acids. The V and J ends lost 2 bases and 5 bases, in that order; junction bases with no gene match: 3. The CDR3 sequence is CASSPGTADNSPLHF. CDR3 DNA sequence: TGTGCCAGCTCACCAGGGACAGCGGATAATTCACCCCTCCACTTT.

This clone was detected only a few times. The V call is TRBV5-1, the J call TRBJ1-4; 9 bases map to TRBD1. CDR1 and CDR2 from the germline V gene are SGHRS and YFSETQ. V lost 0 bases to trimming and J lost 7 bases; unmatched junction nucleotides: 1. CDR3 size: 14 residues. The DNA for the CDR3 is TGCGCCAGCAGCTTGGAGGGACAGGGTGAAAAACTGTTTTTT. Translation: CASSLEGQGEKLFF.

V and J are TRBV27 and TRBJ2-7, with D uncertain. V was shortened by 1 base and J by 3 bases, with 13 bases between the two germline ends. There are 15 residues in the CDR3. Germline V gives CDR1 MNHEY, CDR2 SMNVEV (reference sequence). CDR3 sequence reads: CASSLLRGRFYEQYF. The CDR3 DNA reads as TGTGCCAGCAGTTTATTACGTGGCAGGTTCTACGAGCAGTACTTC.

The chain combines TRBV5-1 with TRBJ1-2; D not certain. CDR3 length equals 14 residues. Germline lookup yields CDR1 SGHRS and CDR2 YFSETQ. Between the trimmed V and J ends, which lost 2 bases and 5 bases, there was a span of 13 bases. CDR3 sequence (DNA): TGCGCCAGCAGCTTCGAGGATTCTCGTTATGGCTACACCTTC. It is translated as CASSFEDSRYGYTF.

The chain has TRBV27 and TRBJ1-1, with 7 bases that match TRBD1. V dropped 5 bases and J dropped 4; count of bases not matched to a gene: 4. Germline V CDR1 and CDR2: MNHEY, SMNVEV (reference sequence). The CDR3 consists of 13 residues. CDR3 bases: TGTGCCAGCAGTCCCAACAGGGGCACTGAAGCTTTCTTT. Translating gives CASSPNRGTEAFF.

This clone was observed a single time. The chain joins TRBV7-9 to TRBJ2-7; D is possibly TRBD2 (6 bases). From germline, CDR1 is SEHNR and CDR2 FQNEAQ (reference sequence). The CDR3 is 15 amino acids. Deletions cut 5 bases from V and 2 bases from J, with 16 bases between. CDR3 DNA sequence: TGTGCCAGCAGCCGCGGGACGGCTATTACCTACGAGCAGTACTTC. Amino acid sequence: CASSRGTAITYEQYF.

As regards this clone: Other DNA sequences in this sample translate to the same CDR3. This rearrangement joins TRBV5-1 to TRBJ2-1; unclear D gene. Germline CDR1 and CDR2: SGHRS and YFSETQ. V dropped 1 base and J dropped 8 bases, with 7 bases sitting between them. The CDR3 is 12 residues long. CDR3 sequence: CASSLNLDEQFF. CDR3 DNA sequence: TGCGCCAGCAGCTTGAACCTCGATGAGCAGTTCTTC.

This chain links TRBV30 with TRBJ2-6; D is unclear. Germline CDR1 GTSNPN, CDR2 SVGIG (reference sequence). This CDR3 is 13 amino acids long. Trimming left V 3 bases short and J 2 bases short, with 5 bases between. CDR3 loop: CAWRFPGANVLTF. As DNA, the CDR3 is TGTGCCTGGAGATTCCCTGGGGCCAACGTCCTGACTTTC.

This rearrangement joins TRBV29-1 to TRBJ2-3, with 9 bases identical to TRBD1. V shed 6 bases and J 2 bases; nucleotides not matched to a gene: 12. The CDR3 is made up of 16 amino acids. Per the germline V gene, CDR1 is SQVTM and CDR2 is ANQGSEA. The CDR3 DNA sequence: TGCAGCGTCCAGTACCGGACAGGGGACTTCACAGATACGCAGTATTTT. It encodes CSVQYRTGDFTDTQYF.

This chain links TRBV7-9 with TRBJ2-7; tentatively, D is TRBD1 or TRBD2 (5 bases each). The V gene lost 5 bases and the J gene lost 9 bases, with 26 bases spanning the gap. The CDR3 has 16 residues. Germline lookup yields CDR1 SEHNR and CDR2 FQNEAQ (reference sequence). The CDR3 DNA follows: TGTGCCAGCAGCCCAGCTGATCGACCGGGACCGCTAACGCAGTACTTC. Its translation: CASSPADRPGPLTQYF.

This clone has just a few counts. The chain couples TRBV5-1 to TRBJ2-1; TRBD2 might be the D (6 bases). The V gene lost 4 bases and the J gene lost 10 bases, with 15 bases spanning the gap. Germline V CDR1 and CDR2: SGHRS, YFSETQ. The CDR3 has 13 amino acids. Written as DNA, the CDR3 is TGCGCCAGCAGCCCTCCCGGAGGGGTAGAGCAGTTCTTC. Its translation: CASSPPGGVEQFF.